The rows below give T cell receptor beta chains drawn from one sample of a study of T cells in Graves' hyperthyroidism and ophthalmopathy. TCRdb re-called the multiplex PCR reads with MiXCR, one entry per CDR3 protein. The table includes a few hundred thousand distinct CDR3 sequences, 12% to 15% detected once. Sequencing used blood. These receptor sequences come from a woman in her 40s with Graves' hyperthyroidism. Both conserved end residues are part of each CDR3.

length: 14; J: TRBJ1-2; V: TRBV29-1; CDR3: CSVDTQAPTYGYTF
length: 16; J: TRBJ1-5; V: TRBV7-2; CDR3: CASSSTGTATDQPQHF
length: 13; J: TRBJ2-5; V: TRBV18; CDR3: CASSPQDREAQYF
length: 14; J: TRBJ1-5; V: TRBV2; CDR3: CASSVDRGSQPQHF
length: 16; J: TRBJ1-3; V: TRBV13; CDR3: CASSLKGAASGNTIYF
length: 16; J: TRBJ1-5; V: TRBV6-2/TRBV6-3; CDR3: CASSYLQGGSNQPQHF
length: 15; J: TRBJ2-7; V: TRBV2; CDR3: CAGQSSSGTQYEQYF
length: 13; J: TRBJ2-1; V: TRBV12-3/TRBV12-4; CDR3: CASSLNQGWEQFF
length: 13; J: TRBJ2-1; V: TRBV30; CDR3: CAWSVRLAGEQFF
length: 11; J: TRBJ2-1; V: TRBV12-3/TRBV12-4; CDR3: CASSHNPEQFF
length: 15; J: TRBJ2-5; V: TRBV20-1; CDR3: CSARLALTRQETQYF
length: 15; J: TRBJ2-1; V: TRBV12-3/TRBV12-4; CDR3: CASSLSGTGGREQFF
length: 15; J: TRBJ1-5; V: TRBV11-2; CDR3: CASSLEPGGNQPQHF
length: 11; J: TRBJ2-3; V: TRBV28; CDR3: CVSAGMNTQYF
length: 13; J: TRBJ1-5; V: TRBV20-1; CDR3: CSAQGAPVQPQHF
length: 13; J: TRBJ1-1; V: TRBV3-1; CDR3: CASSKQGVTEAFF
length: 15; J: TRBJ1-1; V: TRBV5-5; CDR3: CASSLDGRSNTEAFF
length: 13; J: TRBJ2-7; V: TRBV6-1; CDR3: CACTSGQGSEQYF
length: 17; J: TRBJ2-7; V: TRBV28; CDR3: CASITNRGSSGSYEQYF
length: 15; J: TRBJ2-2; V: TRBV19; CDR3: CASSMGQGDTGELFF
length: 16; J: TRBJ2-7; V: TRBV10-3; CDR3: CAISESRGTDSYEQYF
length: 16; J: TRBJ2-7; V: TRBV19; CDR3: CASSIGTSGSVYEQYF
length: 16; J: TRBJ2-3; V: TRBV3-1; CDR3: CASSQETGTGVDTQYF
length: 14; J: TRBJ1-5; V: TRBV20-1; CDR3: CSASADSPNQPQHF
length: 16; J: TRBJ2-3; V: TRBV6-1; CDR3: CASSTPVRGGSDTQYF
length: 15; J: TRBJ2-7; V: TRBV6-1; CDR3: CASSRTTVSSYEQYF
length: 14; J: TRBJ2-7; V: TRBV20-1; CDR3: CSAELAGGGHEQYF
length: 13; J: TRBJ2-4; V: TRBV14; CDR3: CASRSSGENIQYF
length: 16; J: TRBJ2-1; V: TRBV9; CDR3: CASSGTGTGAMNEQFF
length: 14; J: TRBJ2-5; V: TRBV5-1; CDR3: CASSLDGNQETQYF
length: 14; J: TRBJ2-2; V: TRBV10-3; CDR3: CATQGVGITGELFF
length: 15; J: TRBJ2-3; V: TRBV13; CDR3: CASSLGQGAYDTQYF
length: 14; J: TRBJ2-3; V: TRBV2; CDR3: CASPPGRSTDTQYF
length: 15; J: TRBJ2-7; V: TRBV20-1; CDR3: CSASRGASGNHEQYF
length: 14; J: TRBJ2-2; V: TRBV5-1; CDR3: CASSLMTGAGELFF
length: 13; J: TRBJ1-1; V: TRBV9; CDR3: CASSVTGVGEAFF
length: 13; J: TRBJ1-1; V: TRBV11-2; CDR3: CASSPNWEFEAFF
length: 13; J: TRBJ2-2; V: TRBV6-1; CDR3: CASRGYQSGELFF
length: 17; J: TRBJ2-6; V: TRBV12-3/TRBV12-4; CDR3: CASSPWGGGSGANVLTF
length: 14; J: TRBJ2-2; V: TRBV7-8; CDR3: CASSLAGGLRELFF
length: 15; J: TRBJ1-5; V: TRBV2; CDR3: CASSESDGSNQPQHF
length: 17; J: TRBJ2-1; V: TRBV11-2; CDR3: CASAGVGRASPYNEQFF
length: 19; J: TRBJ2-1; V: TRBV3-1; CDR3: CASSQSSGLSDSSYNEQFF
length: 14; J: TRBJ2-2; V: TRBV7-3; CDR3: CASSPHGEGRELFF
length: 14; J: TRBJ2-7; V: TRBV3-1; CDR3: CASSQDTGGWEQYF